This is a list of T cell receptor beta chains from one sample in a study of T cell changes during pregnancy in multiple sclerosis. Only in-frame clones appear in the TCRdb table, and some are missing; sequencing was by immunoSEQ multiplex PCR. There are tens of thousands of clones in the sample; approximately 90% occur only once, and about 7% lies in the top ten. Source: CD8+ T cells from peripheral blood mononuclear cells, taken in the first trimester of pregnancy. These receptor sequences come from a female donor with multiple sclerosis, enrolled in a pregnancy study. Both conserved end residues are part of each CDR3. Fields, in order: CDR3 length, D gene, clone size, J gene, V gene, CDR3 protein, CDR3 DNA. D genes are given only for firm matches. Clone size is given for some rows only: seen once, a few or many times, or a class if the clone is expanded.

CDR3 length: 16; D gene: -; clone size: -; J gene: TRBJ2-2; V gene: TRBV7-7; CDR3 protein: CASSLNSNSNTGELFF; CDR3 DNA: TGTGCTAGCAGCTTAAACTCTAACTCGAACACCGGGGAGCTGTTTTTT
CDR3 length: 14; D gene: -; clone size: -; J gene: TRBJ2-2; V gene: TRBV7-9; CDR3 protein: CASSSNRGFGELFF; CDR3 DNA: TGTGCCAGCAGCTCAAACCGCGGGTTCGGGGAGCTGTTTTTT
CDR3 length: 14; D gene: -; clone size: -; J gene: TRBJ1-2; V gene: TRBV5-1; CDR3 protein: CASSLASGGDGYTF; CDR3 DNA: TGCGCCAGCAGCTTGGCCTCTGGCGGGGATGGCTACACCTTC
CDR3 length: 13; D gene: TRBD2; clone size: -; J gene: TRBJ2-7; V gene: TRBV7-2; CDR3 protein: CASMLAGFREQYF; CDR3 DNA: TGTGCCAGCATGCTAGCGGGGTTTCGCGAGCAGTACTTC
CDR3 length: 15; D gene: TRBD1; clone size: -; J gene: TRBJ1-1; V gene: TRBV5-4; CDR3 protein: CASSSPTTGGTEAFF; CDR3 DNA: TGTGCCAGCAGCTCACCTACTACAGGGGGCACTGAAGCTTTCTTT
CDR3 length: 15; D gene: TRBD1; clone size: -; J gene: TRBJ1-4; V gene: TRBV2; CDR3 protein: CASSDEDRVEEKLFF; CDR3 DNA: TGTGCCAGCAGTGACGAGGACAGGGTTGAAGAAAAACTGTTTTTT
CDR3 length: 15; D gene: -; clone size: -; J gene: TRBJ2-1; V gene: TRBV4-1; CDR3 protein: CASSQENRAVNEQFF; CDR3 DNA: TGCGCCAGCAGCCAAGAAAACAGGGCGGTCAATGAGCAGTTCTTC
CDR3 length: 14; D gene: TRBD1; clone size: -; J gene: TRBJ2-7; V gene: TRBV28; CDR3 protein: CASSIRDSPYEQYF; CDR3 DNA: TGTGCCAGCAGTATAAGGGACAGCCCCTACGAGCAGTACTTC
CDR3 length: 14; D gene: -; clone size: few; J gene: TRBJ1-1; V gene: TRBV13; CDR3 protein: CASSSEQINTEAFF; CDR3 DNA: TGTGCCAGCAGCTCAGAACAGATAAACACTGAAGCTTTCTTT
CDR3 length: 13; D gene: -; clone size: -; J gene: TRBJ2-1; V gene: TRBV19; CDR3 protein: CASSPDTYNEQFF; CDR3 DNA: TGTGCCAGTAGCCCTGACACTTACAATGAGCAGTTCTTC
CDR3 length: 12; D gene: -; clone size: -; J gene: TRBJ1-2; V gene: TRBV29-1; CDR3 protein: CSVEGQSYGYTF; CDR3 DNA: TGCAGCGTTGAAGGGCAGTCCTATGGCTACACCTTC
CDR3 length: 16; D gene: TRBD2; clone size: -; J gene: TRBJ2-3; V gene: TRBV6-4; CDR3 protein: CASSDSEREGPDTQYF; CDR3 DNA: TGTGCCAGCAGTGACTCGGAGCGGGAGGGCCCAGATACGCAGTATTTT
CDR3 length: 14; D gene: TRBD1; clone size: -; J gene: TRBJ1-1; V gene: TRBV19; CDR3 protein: CASRKRTGLTEAFF; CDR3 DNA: TGTGCCAGTAGGAAGAGGACAGGACTCACTGAAGCTTTCTTT
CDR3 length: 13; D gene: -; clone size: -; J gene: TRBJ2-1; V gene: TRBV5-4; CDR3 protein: CASRRGTPNEQFF; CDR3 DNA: TGTGCCAGCAGACGCGGGACTCCCAATGAGCAGTTCTTC
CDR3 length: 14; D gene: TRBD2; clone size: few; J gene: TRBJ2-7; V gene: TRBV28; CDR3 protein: CASSPNSGTYEQYF; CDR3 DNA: TGTGCCAGCAGTCCTAATAGCGGGACCTACGAGCAGTACTTC